In its sample, the clone carrying this TCR beta chain was seen many times. Its antigen is unknown. The data belong to a study of Graves' ophthalmopathy and Graves' hyperthyroidism. Additional autoimmune diseases, uncontrolled infections, pregnancy or lactation disqualified patients. Study-wide points: Detected in blood as well were most expanded thyroid clonotypes with frequency above 0.001.

Investigators amplified TCR beta CDR3 regions from RNA transcripts. The authors performed first-round RT-PCR with HTBI primers and then a second-round multiplex PCR. TCRdb re-called the multiplex PCR reads with MiXCR, one entry per CDR3 protein. The sample comprises about 210,000 distinct CDR3 sequences, around 28% of which are singletons, and approximately 9.6% rests with the top ten. Sequencing was carried out using peripheral blood. The sequence came from a man aged 45-65 years with Graves' ophthalmopathy.

The CDR3 region is CSVEGDRVRPLAKNIQYF. DNA of the CDR3: TGCAGCGTTGAGGGCGACAGGGTCCGACCGTTAGCCAAAAACATTCAGTACTTC. The chain recombines TRBV29-1 with TRBJ2-4, with 7 bases identical to TRBD1. The germline CDR1 and CDR2 sequences are SQVTM and ANQGSEA. The trim removed 3 bases at V and 0 bases at J, leaving 14 bases unmatched. CDR3 size: 18 residues.